This T cell receptor (beta chain) was documented in a study of CD8 T cells in ankylosing spondylitis (dated by TCRdb to the late 2010s). Describing the broader study: The study profiled T cell receptor beta repertoires in healthy donors and ankylosing spondylitis patients to find disease-linked TCR variants. Peripheral blood samples were taken, and synovial fluid was additionally collected from ankylosing spondylitis patients. The whole study cohort included over a hundred healthy donors and some 27 ankylosing spondylitis patients.

The research as a whole found: Significant enrichment of the disease-linked clones was reported in matched synovial fluid samples from ankylosing spondylitis patients. Blood from ankylosing spondylitis patients appeared to be characterized by a TCR beta motif made up of several highly homologous amino acid variants. The disease-linked clones showed a CD8+ phenotype and occurred at relatively low frequencies in peripheral blood. Some motif variants were previously reported in synovial fluid and blood of reactive arthritis patients, suggesting common disease-initiation mechanisms.

V loses 5 bases at its end and J loses 6 bases; junction bases beyond the gene matches: 16. Taken from cysteine to phenylalanine, the CDR3 has 18 residues. Only the CDR3 part of the read is kept: 54 bases, read in frame from the first base. CDR1 WNHNN and CDR2 SYGVQD were looked up in the germline V gene (reference sequence). This clonotype was recorded many times. No cognate antigen has been identified for it. No much larger clone is present one base from it, and per-base qualities are unavailable. The instrument given in TCRdb is Illumina HiSeq 2500. Quantitative 5'-RACE with molecular barcodes was used to prepare TCR beta libraries. For the original study's pipeline: To identify disease-linked TCR variants, a new computational method was used, one built on a probabilistic model of VDJ rearrangement. Using fastp at Q25 and MiXCR, TCRdb reprocessed the public reads and kept productive beta chains. When rows share a CDR3 protein, they turn into one entry using the most common DNA and genes. None of the V and J calls come from the authors' own analysis; TCRdb made them. The sample table shows 200,000 to 250,000 distinct CDR3 sequences, and 6% to 8% are seen once. 14% of the sample is held by the ten biggest clonotypes.

The TCR comes from a male donor with ankylosing spondylitis. The V and J genes are TRBV10-1 and TRBJ2-1, with 10 bases aligning to TRBD2. The material sequenced was blood, either unsorted or a sorted T cell fraction (not recorded which). The bases read TGCGCCAGCAGTATGGTAGCGGGAGGCCCTCACCCAAGCAATGAGCAGTTCTTC. This sequence encodes CASSMVAGGPHPSNEQFF.